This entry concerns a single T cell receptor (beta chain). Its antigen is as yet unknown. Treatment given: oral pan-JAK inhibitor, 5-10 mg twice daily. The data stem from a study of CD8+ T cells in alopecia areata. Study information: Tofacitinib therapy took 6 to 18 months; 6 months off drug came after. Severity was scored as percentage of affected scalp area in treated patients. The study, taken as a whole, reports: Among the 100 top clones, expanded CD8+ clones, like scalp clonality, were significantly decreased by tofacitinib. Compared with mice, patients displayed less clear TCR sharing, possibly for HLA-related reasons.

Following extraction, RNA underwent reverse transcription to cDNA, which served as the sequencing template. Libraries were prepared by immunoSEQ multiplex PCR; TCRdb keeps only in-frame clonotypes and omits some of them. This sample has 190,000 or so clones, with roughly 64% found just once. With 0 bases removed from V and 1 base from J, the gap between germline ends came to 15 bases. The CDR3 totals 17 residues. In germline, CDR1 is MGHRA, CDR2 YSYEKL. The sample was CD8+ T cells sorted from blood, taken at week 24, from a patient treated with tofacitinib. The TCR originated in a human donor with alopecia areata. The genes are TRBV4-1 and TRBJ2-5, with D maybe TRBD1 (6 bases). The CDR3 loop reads CASSQDQGQNFQETQYF. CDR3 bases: TGCGCCAGCAGCCAAGATCAAGGACAGAACTTCCAAGAGACCCAGTACTTC.